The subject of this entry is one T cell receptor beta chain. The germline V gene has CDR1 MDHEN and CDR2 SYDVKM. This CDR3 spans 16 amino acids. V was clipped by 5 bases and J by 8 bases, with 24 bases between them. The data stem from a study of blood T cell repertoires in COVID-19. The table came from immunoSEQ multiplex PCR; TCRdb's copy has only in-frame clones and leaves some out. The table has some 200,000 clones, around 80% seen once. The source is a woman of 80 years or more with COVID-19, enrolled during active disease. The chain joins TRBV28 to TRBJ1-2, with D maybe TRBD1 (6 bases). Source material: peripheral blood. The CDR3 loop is CASSMRGKVSTMGYTF. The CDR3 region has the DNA TGTGCCAGCAGTATGAGGGGGAAGGTTTCCACTATGGGCTACACCTTC.